The T cell receptor beta chain under discussion was sequenced for a study of blood T cell repertoires in COVID-19. The overall study: There were acute and convalescent COVID-19 samples, and they came from the United States, Italy and Spain. Sample material is recorded as cDNA or gDNA derived from T cells, B-cell-depleted T cells, or PBMCs.

Germline V gives CDR1 MNHEY, CDR2 SMNVEV (reference sequence). The J segment lost 3 bases and the V segment lost 5 bases, leaving 6 bases of the junction unmatched. This CDR3 has 14 residues. Original methodology: Cell counts per sample came from amplifying reference gene primers. Some clones are missing from TCRdb's copy, which holds only in-frame ones; the method was immunoSEQ multiplex PCR. For V, J and clone size, that table is used; D and trimming come from the DNA. The sample yields approximately 94,000 clones, roughly 87% seen once. This sequence joins TRBV27 and TRBJ1-1; 7 bases map to TRBD1. The specimen was peripheral blood. The sequence was collected from a man younger than 45 in a cohort sampled during active COVID-19. CDR3 coding DNA: TGTGCCAGCAGTCTCCAGACAGGGTACACTGAAGCTTTCTTT. Its protein is CASSLQTGYTEAFF.